The sequence of this T cell receptor (beta chain) was determined in a study of T cells in Graves' hyperthyroidism and ophthalmopathy. Amplification yielded TCR beta CDR3 regions, with RNA transcripts as the source. A first-round RT-PCR of the TCR CDR3 used the HTBI primer set. Using its own MiXCR run on the multiplex PCR reads, TCRdb lists one record per CDR3 protein. Among about 92,000 distinct CDR3 sequences listed, 51% were seen once. This clonotype was counted many times. The CDR3 runs 14 residues. V lost 3 bases and J lost 4; bases outside the gene matches: 4. Germline-derived CDR1 and CDR2 are SGHRS and YFSETQ. Pregnant or lactating patients were excluded, as were those with uncontrolled infection or other autoimmune disease.

V usage is TRBV5-1 and J usage is TRBJ2-5; 9 nucleotides agree with TRBD1. Material for sequencing was blood. The sequence derives from a woman in her thirties or forties with Graves' hyperthyroidism. The CDR3, as DNA: TGCGCCAGCAGCTCTCCGGGACAGGGAGAGACCCAGTACTTC. This gives the protein CASSSPGQGETQYF.